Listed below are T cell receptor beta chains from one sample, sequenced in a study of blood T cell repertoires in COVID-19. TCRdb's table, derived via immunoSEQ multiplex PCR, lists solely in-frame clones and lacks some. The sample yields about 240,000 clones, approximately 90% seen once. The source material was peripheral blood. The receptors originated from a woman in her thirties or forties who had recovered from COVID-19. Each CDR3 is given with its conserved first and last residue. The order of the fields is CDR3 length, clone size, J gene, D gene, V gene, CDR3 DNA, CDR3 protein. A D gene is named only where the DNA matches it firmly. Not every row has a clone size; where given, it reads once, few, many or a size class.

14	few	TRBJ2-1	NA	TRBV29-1	TGCAGCGTTGTGGCCCACTCACGCAGCGGGGAGCAGTTCTTC	CSVVAHSRSGEQFF
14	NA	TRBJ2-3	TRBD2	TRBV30	TGTGCCTGGCGTCTAGCGGGAAGCACAGATACGCAGTATTTT	CAWRLAGSTDTQYF
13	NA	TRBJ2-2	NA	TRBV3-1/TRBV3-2	TGTGCCAGCAGCCGGACACCCAGTGGGGAGCTGTTTTTT	CASSRTPSGELFF
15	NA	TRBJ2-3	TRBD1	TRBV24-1	TGTGCCACCAGTGATTGGGGACAGGGGAGGGATACGCAGTATTTT	CATSDWGQGRDTQYF
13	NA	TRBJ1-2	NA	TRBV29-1	TGCAGCGGAGAAGGGGGTTCCCCCTATGGCTACACCTTC	CSGEGGSPYGYTF
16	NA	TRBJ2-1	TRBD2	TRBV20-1	TGCAGTGCTAGTCCTTATAGCGGGAGCGGTTACAATGAGCAGTTCTTC	CSASPYSGSGYNEQFF
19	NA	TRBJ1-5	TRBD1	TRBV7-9	TGTGCCAGCAGCCGAGCAGGAGGAGGGGGCGCCCCTAGCAATCAGCCCCAGCATTTT	CASSRAGGGGAPSNQPQHF
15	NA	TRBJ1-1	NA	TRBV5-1	TGCGCCAGCAGCTTGGTCGGGGGGACGAATACTGAAGCTTTCTTT	CASSLVGGTNTEAFF
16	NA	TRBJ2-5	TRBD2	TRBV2	TGTGCCAGCAGAACCCTATGGGGGGAGGGCCGAGAGACCCAGTACTTC	CASRTLWGEGRETQYF
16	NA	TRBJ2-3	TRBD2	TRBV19	TGTGCCAGTAGTACGGGACTAGCGGTTAGCACAGATACGCAGTATTTT	CASSTGLAVSTDTQYF
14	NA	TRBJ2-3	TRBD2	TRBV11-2	TGTGCCAGCAGGGGCGGGAGCCGGACAGATACGCAGTATTTT	CASRGGSRTDTQYF
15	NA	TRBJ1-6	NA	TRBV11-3	TGTGCCAGCAGCTCCCGGGGGGGGTATAATTCACCCCTCCACTTT	CASSSRGGYNSPLHF
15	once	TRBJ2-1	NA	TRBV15	TGTGCCACCAGCAGAGATGGTTTGAGCCCCAATGAGCAGTTCTTC	CATSRDGLSPNEQFF
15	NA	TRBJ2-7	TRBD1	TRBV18	TGTGCCAGCTCACCCCTGGGGGCAGGGGGCTACGAGCAGTACTTC	CASSPLGAGGYEQYF
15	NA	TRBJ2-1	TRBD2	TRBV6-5	TGTGCCAGCATCCGCGGGAGTAGCTCCTACAATGAGCAGTTCTTC	CASIRGSSSYNEQFF
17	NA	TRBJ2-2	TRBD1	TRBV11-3	TGTGCCAGCAGCTATCACCGGGACAGGGGGATGTCCGGGGAGCTGTTTTTT	CASSYHRDRGMSGELFF
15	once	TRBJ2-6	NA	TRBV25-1	TGTGCCAGCAGGCCCCGCGGGGCCGGGGCCAACGTCCTGACTTTC	CASRPRGAGANVLTF
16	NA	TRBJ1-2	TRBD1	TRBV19	TGTGCCAGTAGTCCTCAGGGGACAGGGGGCGTCAATGGCTACACCTTC	CASSPQGTGGVNGYTF
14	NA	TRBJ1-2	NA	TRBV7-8	TGTGCCAGCAGCGGGGGGTCATTGGGCTATGGCTACACCTTC	CASSGGSLGYGYTF
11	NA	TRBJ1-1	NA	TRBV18	TGTGCCAGCTCACCAGAGGATGAAGCTTTCTTT	CASSPEDEAFF
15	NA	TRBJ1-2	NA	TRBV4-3	TGCGCCAGCAGCCCCCTCGGGGGGGCGGACTATGGCTACACCTTC	CASSPLGGADYGYTF
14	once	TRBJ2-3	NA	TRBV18	TGTGCCAGCTCACCGAGGCCCTCCACAGATACGCAGTATTTT	CASSPRPSTDTQYF
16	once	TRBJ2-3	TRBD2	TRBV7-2	TGTGCCAGCAGCACAGGGACTAGCGGGATTGGGGATACGCAGTATTTT	CASSTGTSGIGDTQYF
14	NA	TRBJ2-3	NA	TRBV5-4	TGTGCCAGCAGCTTTGTCGGGAGTGCTGATACGCAGTATTTT	CASSFVGSADTQYF
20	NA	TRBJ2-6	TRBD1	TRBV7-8	TGTGCCAGCAGCTTTTTGTTTAGGGACAGTGGAATCTCTGGGGCCAACGTCCTGACTTTC	CASSFLFRDSGISGANVLTF
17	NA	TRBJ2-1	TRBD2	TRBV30	TGTGCCTGGAGTGTACGTAGGACTAGCCGATCCTACAATGAGCAGTTCTTC	CAWSVRRTSRSYNEQFF
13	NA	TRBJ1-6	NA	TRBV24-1	TGTGCCACCAGTGATTTTTCAGGGTCACCCCTCCACTTT	CATSDFSGSPLHF
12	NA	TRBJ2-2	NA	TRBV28	TGTGCCAGCAGTTTAAGCGGCGGGGAGCTGTTTTTT	CASSLSGGELFF
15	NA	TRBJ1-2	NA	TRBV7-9	TGTGCCAGCAGCCGCCGGGGGGAGGTAGGCTATGGCTACACCTTC	CASSRRGEVGYGYTF
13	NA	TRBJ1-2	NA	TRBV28	TGTGCCAGCAGTTTGGGCCGTAACTATGGCTACACCTTC	CASSLGRNYGYTF
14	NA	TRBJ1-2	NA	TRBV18	TGTGCCAGCTCTCCAGGGGAGGCGTCATATGGCTACACCTTC	CASSPGEASYGYTF
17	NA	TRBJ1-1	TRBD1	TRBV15	TGTGCCACCAGCGGGGCCCCGGATGACAGGGGGCGTGGGGTAGCTTTCTTT	CATSGAPDDRGRGVAFF
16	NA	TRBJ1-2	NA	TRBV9	TGTGCCAGCAGCGTAGTAGGCCTTCCAGGGATCTATGGCTACACCTTC	CASSVVGLPGIYGYTF
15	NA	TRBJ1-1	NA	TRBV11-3	TGTGCCAGCAGCCCCCGTCAGACAGGTAACACTGAAGCTTTCTTT	CASSPRQTGNTEAFF
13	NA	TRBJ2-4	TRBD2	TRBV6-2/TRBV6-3	TGTGCCAGCAGTTTTCGCGGGAGGGACATTCAGTACTTC	CASSFRGRDIQYF
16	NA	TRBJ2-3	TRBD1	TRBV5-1	TGCGCCAGCAGCGGACGGGGACAGGGGGGCACAGATACGCAGTATTTT	CASSGRGQGGTDTQYF
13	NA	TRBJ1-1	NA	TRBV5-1	TGCGCCAGCAGCTCCCAGGGGAACACTGAAGCTTTCTTT	CASSSQGNTEAFF
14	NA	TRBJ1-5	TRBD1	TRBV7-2	TGTGCCAGCAGCTCGCACAGGGGGGACCAGCCCCAGCATTTT	CASSSHRGDQPQHF
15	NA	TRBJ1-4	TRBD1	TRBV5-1	TGCGCCAGCAGCCAGGGTGGGACAGGCGGGGAAAAACTGTTTTTT	CASSQGGTGGEKLFF
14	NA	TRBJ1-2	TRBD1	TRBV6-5	TGTGCCAGCAGTTGGGGACAGGTTAACTATGGCTACACCTTC	CASSWGQVNYGYTF
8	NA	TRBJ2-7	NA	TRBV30	TGTGCCATGGGCCAGCAGTACTTC	CAMGQQYF
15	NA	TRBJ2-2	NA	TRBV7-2	TGTGCCAGCAGCCGTCAGGGCGGGAACACCGGGGAGCTGTTTTTT	CASSRQGGNTGELFF
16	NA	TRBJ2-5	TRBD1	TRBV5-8	TGTGCCAGCAGCCCCCGGACAGGGGGCTACCAAGAGACCCAGTACTTC	CASSPRTGGYQETQYF
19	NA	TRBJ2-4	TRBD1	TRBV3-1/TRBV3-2	TGTGCCAGCAGCCAAGGCCGGGGACAGGGGTTCACAGCCAAAAACATTCAGTACTTC	CASSQGRGQGFTAKNIQYF
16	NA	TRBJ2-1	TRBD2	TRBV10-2	TGCGCCAGCAGTGGGCTAGCGGGAGGGAAAGACAATGAGCAGTTCTTC	CASSGLAGGKDNEQFF
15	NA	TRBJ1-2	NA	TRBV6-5	TGTGCCAGCAGTTACTCGGACACAGCTAACTATGGCTACACCTTC	CASSYSDTANYGYTF
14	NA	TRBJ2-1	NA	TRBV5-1	TGCGCCAGCAGCAGGGACTCCCCGACGGATGAGCAGTTCTTC	CASSRDSPTDEQFF
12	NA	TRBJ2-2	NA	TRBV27	TGTGCCAGCAGTCCCGGGGCCGGGGAGCTGTTTTTT	CASSPGAGELFF
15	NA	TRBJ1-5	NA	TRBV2	TGTGCCAGCAGCCCCGGGCAGGGTGGCAATCAGCCCCAGCATTTT	CASSPGQGGNQPQHF
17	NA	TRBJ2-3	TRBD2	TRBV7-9	TGTGCCAGCAGCTTACCAGCGGGAGTGGGCTCCACAGATACGCAGTATTTT	CASSLPAGVGSTDTQYF